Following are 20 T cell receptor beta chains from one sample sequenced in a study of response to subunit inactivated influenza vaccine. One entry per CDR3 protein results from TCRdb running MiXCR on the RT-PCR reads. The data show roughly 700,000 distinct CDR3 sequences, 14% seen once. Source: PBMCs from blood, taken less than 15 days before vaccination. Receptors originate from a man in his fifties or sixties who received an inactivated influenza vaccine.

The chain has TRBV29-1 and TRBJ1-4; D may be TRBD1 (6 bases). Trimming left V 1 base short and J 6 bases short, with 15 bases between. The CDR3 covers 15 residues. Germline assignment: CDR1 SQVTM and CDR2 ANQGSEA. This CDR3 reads CSVEGTGALDEKLFF. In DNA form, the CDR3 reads TGCAGCGTTGAAGGTACGGGGGCTCTCGATGAAAAACTGTTTTTT.

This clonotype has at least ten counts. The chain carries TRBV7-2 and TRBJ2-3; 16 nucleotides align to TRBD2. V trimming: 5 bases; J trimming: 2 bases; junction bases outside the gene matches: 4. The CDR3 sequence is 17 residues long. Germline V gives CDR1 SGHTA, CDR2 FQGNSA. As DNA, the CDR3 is TGTGCCAGCAGCCTCGGGACTAGCGGGGGGGCCACAGATACGCAGTATTTT. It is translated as CASSLGTSGGATDTQYF.

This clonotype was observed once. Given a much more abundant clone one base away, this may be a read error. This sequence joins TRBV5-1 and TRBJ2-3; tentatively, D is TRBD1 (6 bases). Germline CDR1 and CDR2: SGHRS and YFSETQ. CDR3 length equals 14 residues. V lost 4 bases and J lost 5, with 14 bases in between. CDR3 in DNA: TGCGCCAGCAGCCTGTACAGGGTTGGAGATACGCAGTATTTT. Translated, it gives CASSLYRVGDTQYF.

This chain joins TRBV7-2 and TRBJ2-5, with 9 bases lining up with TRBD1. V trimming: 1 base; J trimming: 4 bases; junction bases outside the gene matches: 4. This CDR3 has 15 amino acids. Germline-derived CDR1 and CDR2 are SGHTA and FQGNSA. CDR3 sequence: CASSLVTGGLETQYF. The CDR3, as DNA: TGTGCCAGCAGCTTAGTTACAGGGGGCTTAGAGACCCAGTACTTC.

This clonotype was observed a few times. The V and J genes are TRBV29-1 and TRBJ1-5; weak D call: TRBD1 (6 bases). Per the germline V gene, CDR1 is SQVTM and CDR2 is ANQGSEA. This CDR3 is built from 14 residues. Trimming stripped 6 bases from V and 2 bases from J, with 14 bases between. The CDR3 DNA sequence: TGCAGCGTGAGGGGGGGCAGCGGCAATCAGCCCCAGCATTTT. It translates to CSVRGGSGNQPQHF.

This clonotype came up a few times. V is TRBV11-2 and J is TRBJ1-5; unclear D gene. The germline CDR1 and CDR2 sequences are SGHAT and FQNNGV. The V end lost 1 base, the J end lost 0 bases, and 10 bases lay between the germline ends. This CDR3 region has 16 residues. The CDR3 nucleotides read TGTGCCAGCAGCTTAGCTTTACAATATAGCAATCAGCCCCAGCATTTT. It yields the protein CASSLALQYSNQPQHF.

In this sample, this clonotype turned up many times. CDR3 nucleotides: TGCAGTGCTAGAGAGGGGACGGCGAACACTGAAGCTTTCTTT. Translation: CSAREGTANTEAFF. This rearrangement joins TRBV20-1 to TRBJ1-1; D might be TRBD1 (5 bases). The CDR3 is made up of 14 amino acids. V was cut by 0 bases and J by 1 base, with 9 bases left in between. The germline gives CDR1 DFQATT, CDR2 SNEGSKA (reference sequence).

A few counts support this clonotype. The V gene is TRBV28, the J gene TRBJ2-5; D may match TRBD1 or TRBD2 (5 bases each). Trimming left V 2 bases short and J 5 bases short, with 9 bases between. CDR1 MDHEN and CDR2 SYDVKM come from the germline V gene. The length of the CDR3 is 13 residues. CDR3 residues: CASSLGTLETQYF. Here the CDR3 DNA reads TGTGCCAGCAGTTTAGGGACCCTGGAGACCCAGTACTTC.

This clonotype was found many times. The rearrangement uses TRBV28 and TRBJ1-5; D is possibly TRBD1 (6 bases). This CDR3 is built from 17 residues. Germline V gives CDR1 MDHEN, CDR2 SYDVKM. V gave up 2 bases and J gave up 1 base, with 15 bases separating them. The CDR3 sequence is CASSLKKGGGSNQPQHF. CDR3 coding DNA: TGTGCCAGCAGTTTAAAAAAGGGGGGGGGAAGCAATCAGCCCCAGCATTTT.

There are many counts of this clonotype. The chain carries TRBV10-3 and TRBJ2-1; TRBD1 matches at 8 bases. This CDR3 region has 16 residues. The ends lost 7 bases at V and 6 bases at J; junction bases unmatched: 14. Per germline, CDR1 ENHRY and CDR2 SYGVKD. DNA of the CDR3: TGTGCCATCAACAAAGGCAGGGGGCAGTTAACCAATGAGCAGTTCTTC. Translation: CAINKGRGQLTNEQFF.

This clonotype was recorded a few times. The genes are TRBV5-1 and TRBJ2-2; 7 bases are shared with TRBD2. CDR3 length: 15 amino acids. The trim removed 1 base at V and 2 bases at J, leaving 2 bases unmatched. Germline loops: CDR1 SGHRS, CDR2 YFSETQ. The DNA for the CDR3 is TGCGCCAGCAGCTTGACTAGCGATAACACCGGGGAGCTGTTTTTT. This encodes CASSLTSDNTGELFF.

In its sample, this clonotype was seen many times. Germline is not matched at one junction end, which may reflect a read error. The CDR3 here is CASSLGPGGGELFF. The CDR3 nucleotides read TGTGCCAGCAGCTTAGGTCCGGGGGGCGGGGAGCTGTTTTTT. The chain links TRBV12-3 or TRBV12-4 to TRBJ2-2; 7 bases match TRBD2. The CDR3 runs to 14 residues.

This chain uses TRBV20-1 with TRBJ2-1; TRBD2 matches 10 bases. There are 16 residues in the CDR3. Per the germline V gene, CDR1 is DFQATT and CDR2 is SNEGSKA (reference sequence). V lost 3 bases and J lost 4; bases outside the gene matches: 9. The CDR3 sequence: CSASAGSGGAYNEQFF. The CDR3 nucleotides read TGCAGTGCTAGTGCGGGCAGCGGGGGGGCGTACAATGAGCAGTTCTTC.

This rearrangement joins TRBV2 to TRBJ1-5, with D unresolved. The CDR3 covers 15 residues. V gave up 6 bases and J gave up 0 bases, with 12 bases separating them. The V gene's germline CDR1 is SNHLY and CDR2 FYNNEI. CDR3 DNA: TGTGCCAGCAGATACCTGGGTGTTAGCAATCAGCCCCAGCATTTT. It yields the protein CASRYLGVSNQPQHF.

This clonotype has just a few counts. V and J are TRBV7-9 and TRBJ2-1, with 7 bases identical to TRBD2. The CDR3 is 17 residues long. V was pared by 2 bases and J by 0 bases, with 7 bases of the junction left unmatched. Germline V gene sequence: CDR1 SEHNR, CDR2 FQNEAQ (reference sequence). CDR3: CASSLKPGTNSYNEQFF. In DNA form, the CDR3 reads TGTGCCAGCAGCTTAAAACCCGGGACTAACTCCTACAATGAGCAGTTCTTC.

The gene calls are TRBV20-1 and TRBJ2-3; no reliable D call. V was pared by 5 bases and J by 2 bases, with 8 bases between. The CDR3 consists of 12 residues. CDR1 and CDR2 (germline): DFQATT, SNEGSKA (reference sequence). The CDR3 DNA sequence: TGCAGTGCTGTCCGGGTCACAGATACGCAGTATTTT. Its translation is CSAVRVTDTQYF.

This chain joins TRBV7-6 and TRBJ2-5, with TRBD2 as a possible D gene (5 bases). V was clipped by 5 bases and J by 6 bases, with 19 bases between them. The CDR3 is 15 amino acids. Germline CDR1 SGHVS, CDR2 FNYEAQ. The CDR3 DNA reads TGTGCCAGCAGCCCCCTCGGAGGCCGGAGGAAGACCCAGTACTTC. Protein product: CASSPLGGRRKTQYF.

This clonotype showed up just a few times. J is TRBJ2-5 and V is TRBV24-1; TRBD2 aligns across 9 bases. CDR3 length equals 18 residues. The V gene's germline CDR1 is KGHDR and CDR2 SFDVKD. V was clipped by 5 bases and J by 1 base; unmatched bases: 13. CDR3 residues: CATSGAGGTVSAQETQYF. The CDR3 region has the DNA TGTGCCACCAGTGGCGCGGGGGGGACGGTATCAGCCCAAGAGACCCAGTACTTC.

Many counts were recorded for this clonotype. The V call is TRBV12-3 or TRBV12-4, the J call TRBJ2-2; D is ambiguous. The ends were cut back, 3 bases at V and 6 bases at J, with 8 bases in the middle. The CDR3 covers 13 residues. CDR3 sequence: CASSFLAAGELFF. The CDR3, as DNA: TGTGCCAGCAGTTTTTTAGCCGCCGGGGAGCTGTTTTTT.

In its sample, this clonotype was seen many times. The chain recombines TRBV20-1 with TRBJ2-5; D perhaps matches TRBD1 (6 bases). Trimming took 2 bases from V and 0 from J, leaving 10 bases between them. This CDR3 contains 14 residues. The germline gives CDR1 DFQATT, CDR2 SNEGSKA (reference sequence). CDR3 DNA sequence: TGCAGTGCTAGAAGTTGGACAGACCAAGAGACCCAGTACTTC. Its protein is CSARSWTDQETQYF.